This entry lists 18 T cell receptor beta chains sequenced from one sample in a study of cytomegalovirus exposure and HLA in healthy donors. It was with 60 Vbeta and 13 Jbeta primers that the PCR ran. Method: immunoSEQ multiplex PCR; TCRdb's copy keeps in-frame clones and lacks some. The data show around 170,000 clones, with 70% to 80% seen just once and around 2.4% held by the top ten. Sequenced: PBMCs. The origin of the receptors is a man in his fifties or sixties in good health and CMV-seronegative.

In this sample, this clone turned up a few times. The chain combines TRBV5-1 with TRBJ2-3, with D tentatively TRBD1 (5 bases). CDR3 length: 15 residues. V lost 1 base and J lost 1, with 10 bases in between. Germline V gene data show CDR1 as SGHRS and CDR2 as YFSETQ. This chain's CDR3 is CASSLTQVGTDTQYF. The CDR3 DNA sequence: TGCGCCAGCAGCTTGACACAGGTTGGCACAGATACGCAGTATTTT.

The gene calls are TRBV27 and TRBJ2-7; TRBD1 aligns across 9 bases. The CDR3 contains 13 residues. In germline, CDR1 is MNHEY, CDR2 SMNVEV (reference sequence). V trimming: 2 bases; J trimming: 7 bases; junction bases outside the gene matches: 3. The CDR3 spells CASSLGQGTEQYF. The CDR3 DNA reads TGTGCCAGCAGTTTAGGACAGGGGACGGAGCAGTACTTC.

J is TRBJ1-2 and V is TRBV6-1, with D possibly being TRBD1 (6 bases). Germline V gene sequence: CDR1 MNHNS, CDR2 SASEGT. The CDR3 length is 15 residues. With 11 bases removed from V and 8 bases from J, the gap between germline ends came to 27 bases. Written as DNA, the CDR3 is TGTGCCGTTCGAATAGGGGCTGGGGGGGGCTACGGCTACACCTTC. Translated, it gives CAVRIGAGGGYGYTF.

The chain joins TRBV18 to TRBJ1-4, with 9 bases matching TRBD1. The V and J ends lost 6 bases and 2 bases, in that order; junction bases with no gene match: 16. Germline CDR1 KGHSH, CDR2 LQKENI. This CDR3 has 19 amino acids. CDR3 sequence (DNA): TGTGCCAGCTCGTCCTTACCGGGACAGGGCGGGCGCACTAATGAAAAACTGTTTTTT. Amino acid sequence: CASSSLPGQGGRTNEKLFF.

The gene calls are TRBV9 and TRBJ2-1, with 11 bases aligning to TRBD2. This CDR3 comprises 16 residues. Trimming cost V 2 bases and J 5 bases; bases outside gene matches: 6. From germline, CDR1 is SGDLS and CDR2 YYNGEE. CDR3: CASSVELAGANNEQFF. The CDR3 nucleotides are TGTGCCAGCAGCGTCGAACTAGCGGGAGCAAACAATGAGCAGTTCTTC.

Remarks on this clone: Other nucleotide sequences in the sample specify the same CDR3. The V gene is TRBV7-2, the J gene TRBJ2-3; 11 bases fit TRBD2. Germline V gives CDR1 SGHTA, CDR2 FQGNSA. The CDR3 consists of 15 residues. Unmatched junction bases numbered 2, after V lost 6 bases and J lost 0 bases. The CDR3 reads CASSSSGRSTDTQYF. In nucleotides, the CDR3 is TGTGCCAGCAGTTCTAGCGGGAGGAGCACAGATACGCAGTATTTT.

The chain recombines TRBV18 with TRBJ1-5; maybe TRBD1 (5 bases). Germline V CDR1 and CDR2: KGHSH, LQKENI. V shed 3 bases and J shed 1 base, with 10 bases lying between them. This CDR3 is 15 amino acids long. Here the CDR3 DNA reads TGTGCCAGCTCACCCCAGGGTATAAGCAATCAGCCCCAGCATTTT. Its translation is CASSPQGISNQPQHF.

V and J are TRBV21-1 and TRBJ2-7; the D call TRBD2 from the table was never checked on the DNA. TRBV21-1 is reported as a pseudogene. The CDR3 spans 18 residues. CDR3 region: CASTLNWVSSGRNYEQYF. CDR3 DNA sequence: TGTGCCAGCACCCTAAATTGGGTGTCTAGCGGGAGGAACTACGAGCAGTACTTC.

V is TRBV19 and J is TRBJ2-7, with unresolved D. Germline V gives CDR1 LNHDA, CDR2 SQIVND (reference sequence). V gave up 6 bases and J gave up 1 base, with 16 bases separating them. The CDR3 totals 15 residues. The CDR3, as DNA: TGTGCCAGTAGCCCCCAACAGCCAGGTTCCTACGAGCAGTACTTC. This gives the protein CASSPQQPGSYEQYF. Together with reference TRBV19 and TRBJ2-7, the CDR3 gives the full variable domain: DGGITQSPKYLFRKEGQNVTLSCEQNLNHDAMYWYRQDPGQGLRLIYYSQIVNDFQKGDIAEGYSVSREKKESFPLTVTSAQKNPTAFYLCASSPQQPGSYEQYFGPGTRLTVT.

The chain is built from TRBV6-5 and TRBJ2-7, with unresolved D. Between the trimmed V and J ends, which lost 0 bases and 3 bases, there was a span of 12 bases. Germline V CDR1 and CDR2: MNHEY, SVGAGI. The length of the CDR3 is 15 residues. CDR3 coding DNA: TGTGCCAGCAGTTACTCGTATGCAGATAACTACGAGCAGTACTTC. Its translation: CASSYSYADNYEQYF.

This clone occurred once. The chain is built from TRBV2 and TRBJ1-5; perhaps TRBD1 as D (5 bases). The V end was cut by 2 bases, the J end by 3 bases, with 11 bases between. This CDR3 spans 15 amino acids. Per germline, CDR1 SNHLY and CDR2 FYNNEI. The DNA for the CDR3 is TGTGCCAGCAGTGAATTCTACAGGATCAATCAGCCCCAGCATTTT. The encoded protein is CASSEFYRINQPQHF.

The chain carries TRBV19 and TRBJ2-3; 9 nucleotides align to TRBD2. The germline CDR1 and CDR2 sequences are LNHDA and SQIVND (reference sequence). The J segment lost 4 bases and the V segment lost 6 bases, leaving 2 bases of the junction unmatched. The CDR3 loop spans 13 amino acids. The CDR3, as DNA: TGTGCCAGTAGGACTAGCGGAGCAGATACGCAGTATTTT. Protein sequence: CASRTSGADTQYF.

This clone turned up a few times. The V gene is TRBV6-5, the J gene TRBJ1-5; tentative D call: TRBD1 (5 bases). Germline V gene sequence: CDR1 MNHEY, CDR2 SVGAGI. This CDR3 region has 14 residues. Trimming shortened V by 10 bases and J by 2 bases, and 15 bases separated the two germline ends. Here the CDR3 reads CATSSGGGNQPQHF. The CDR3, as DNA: TGTGCCACCTCCTCGGGAGGGGGCAATCAGCCCCAGCATTTT.

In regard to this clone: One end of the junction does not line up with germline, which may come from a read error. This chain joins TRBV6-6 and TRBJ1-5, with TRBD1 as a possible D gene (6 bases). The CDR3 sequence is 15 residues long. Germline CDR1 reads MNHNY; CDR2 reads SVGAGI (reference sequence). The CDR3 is CASSTNPGGNQPQNF. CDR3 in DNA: TGTGCCAGCAGCACCAATCCTGGGGGCAATCAGCCCCAGAATTTT.

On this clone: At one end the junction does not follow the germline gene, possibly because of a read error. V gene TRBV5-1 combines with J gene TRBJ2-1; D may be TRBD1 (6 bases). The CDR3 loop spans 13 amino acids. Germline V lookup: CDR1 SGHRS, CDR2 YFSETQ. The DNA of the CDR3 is TGCGCCAGCAGCCAATCCCGGGACAAAGAGCAGCTCTTC. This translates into CASSQSRDKEQLF.

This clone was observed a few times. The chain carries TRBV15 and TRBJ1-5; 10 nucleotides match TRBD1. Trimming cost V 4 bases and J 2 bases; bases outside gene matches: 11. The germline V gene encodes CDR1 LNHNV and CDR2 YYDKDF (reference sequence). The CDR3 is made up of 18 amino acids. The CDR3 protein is CATSTWDRGVIGNQPQHF. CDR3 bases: TGTGCCACCAGCACCTGGGACAGGGGAGTTATAGGCAATCAGCCCCAGCATTTT.

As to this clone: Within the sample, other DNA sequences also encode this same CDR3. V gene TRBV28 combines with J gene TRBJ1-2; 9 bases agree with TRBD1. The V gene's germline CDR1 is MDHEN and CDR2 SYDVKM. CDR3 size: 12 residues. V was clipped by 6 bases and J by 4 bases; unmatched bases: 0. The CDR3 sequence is CASRTGGYGYTF. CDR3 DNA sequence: TGTGCCAGCAGGACAGGGGGCTATGGCTACACCTTC.

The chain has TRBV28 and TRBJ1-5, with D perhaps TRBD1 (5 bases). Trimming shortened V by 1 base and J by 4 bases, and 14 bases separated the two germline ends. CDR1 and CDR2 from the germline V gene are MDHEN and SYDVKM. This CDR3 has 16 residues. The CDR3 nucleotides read TGTGCCAGCAGTTTATATGGGAGGGGACGAAATCAGCCCCAGCATTTT. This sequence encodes CASSLYGRGRNQPQHF. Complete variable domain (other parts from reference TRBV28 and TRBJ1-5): DVKVTQSSRYLVKRTGEKVFLECVQDMDHENMFWYRQDPGLGLRLIYFSYDVKMKEKGDIPEGYSVSREKKERFSLILESASTNQTSMYLCASSLYGRGRNQPQHFGDGTRLSIL.